This T cell receptor (beta chain) originates from a study of cytomegalovirus exposure and HLA in healthy donors. Amplification used 60 Vbeta primers and 13 Jbeta primers. The data were produced by immunoSEQ multiplex PCR, yet TCRdb's version contains in-frame clones alone and is incomplete. The sample lists approximately 110,000 clones, approximately 70% seen once, with approximately 3.9% in the top ten. This CDR3 region has 13 residues. CDR1 and CDR2 from the germline V gene are LNHDA and SQIVND (reference sequence). The V segment lost 5 bases and the J segment 4 bases; nucleotides outside the gene matches: 3. Study findings and constraints: The authors listed about 170 TCR beta chains as cytomegalovirus-associated. Per a prior analysis, the majority of TCR beta V segments were productive roughly 87% or roughly 30% of the time.

On this clone itself: What it binds is not known.

V is TRBV19 and J is TRBJ1-1; 8 bases agree with TRBD1. Sequencing was done on a sample of PBMCs. This clonotype originated in a man aged 25-40 years in good health and CMV-seropositive. CDR3 nucleotide sequence: TGTGCCAGTAGTGGACAGGGAGGCACTGAAGCTTTCTTT. Translating it yields CASSGQGGTEAFF.